The 28 T cell receptor beta chains reported below all come from one sample, sequenced in a study of monozygotic twins with inflammatory bowel disease. TCRdb reworked the 5' RACE reads into one entry per CDR3 protein, no DNA. This repertoire comprises approximately 150,000 distinct CDR3 sequences; its ten largest clones make up 2% to 3%. The sequenced sample consisted of blood. The origin of the receptors is a human donor with ulcerative colitis or Crohn's disease, or a healthy co-twin of an affected twin (not recorded which).

The V call is TRBV27, the J call TRBJ1-5. The CDR3 sequence is 14 residues long. Germline V gives CDR1 MNHEY, CDR2 SMNVEV (reference sequence). The CDR3 region is CASSFIRGNQPQHF.

The V call is TRBV19, the J call TRBJ2-7; TCRdb calls TRBD1, which cannot be checked without DNA. The CDR3 spans 14 residues. From germline, CDR1 is LNHDA and CDR2 SQIVND (reference sequence). The CDR3 sequence: CASSGRDGAYEQYF.

This chain joins TRBV30 and TRBJ2-7; TCRdb designates TRBD1, a call that cannot be tested without DNA. Germline CDR1 is GTSNPN and CDR2 is SVGIG (reference sequence). The CDR3 totals 16 residues. The CDR3 here is CAWSVVGPGIGYEQYF.

This sequence joins TRBV5-1 and TRBJ2-5. The CDR3 contains 13 residues. Germline V gives CDR1 SGHRS, CDR2 YFSETQ. The CDR3 sequence is CASSVDSQETQYF.

The V gene is TRBV12-3 or TRBV12-4, the J gene TRBJ2-5; TCRdb indicates TRBD1, and absent DNA this call remains unverified. The CDR3 is made up of 16 amino acids. The CDR3 loop reads CASGTGERSIEETQYF.

This chain connects TRBV7-2 to TRBJ2-3; TCRdb reports TRBD1, a call that lacks DNA to check it against. CDR1 and CDR2 (germline): SGHTA, FQGNSA. There are 16 residues in the CDR3. The CDR3 protein is CASSRLGQAVTDTQYF.

The chain links TRBV7-9 to TRBJ1-1; TCRdb returns TRBD1, unconfirmable since there is no DNA. The CDR3 consists of 13 residues. Germline V gene sequence: CDR1 SEHNR, CDR2 FQNEAQ (reference sequence). The CDR3 region is CATQAPGATEAFF.

The chain carries TRBV7-9 and TRBJ2-3. CDR3 length: 14 amino acids. The germline gives CDR1 SEHNR, CDR2 FQNEAQ (reference sequence). The CDR3 reads CASSLEVRTDTQYF.

This chain links TRBV20-1 with TRBJ2-5; as DNA is missing, the TRBD2 call by TCRdb cannot be tested. CDR3 length: 15 amino acids. Germline V gene sequence: CDR1 DFQATT, CDR2 SNEGSKA (reference sequence). CDR3 protein: CSARIRAGGKETQYF.

The chain employs TRBV6-5 and TRBJ1-5; lacking DNA, the TRBD1 call made by TCRdb goes unchecked. Germline loops: CDR1 MNHEY, CDR2 SVGAGI. The CDR3 runs to 15 residues. CDR3 loop: CASSYSGGKDQPQHF.

The chain employs TRBV11-2 and TRBJ2-7; no DNA is available, so the TRBD2 call from TCRdb remains unchecked. This CDR3 has 12 residues. Germline V gives CDR1 SGHAT, CDR2 FQNNGV. The chain's CDR3 is CASSSLTYEQYF.

The chain links TRBV20-1 to TRBJ1-2. This CDR3 region has 14 residues. Germline-derived CDR1 and CDR2 are DFQATT and SNEGSKA (reference sequence). CDR3 region: CSASGVAGRYGYTF.

The J gene is TRBJ1-1, the V gene TRBV11-2; no DNA is available, so the TRBD1 call from TCRdb remains unchecked. Looked up from germline, CDR1 is SGHAT and CDR2 is FQNNGV. The CDR3 consists of 17 residues. CDR3 protein: CASSLVYGQGAYTEAFF.

The J gene is TRBJ1-5, the V gene TRBV20-1; the D call of TRBD1 rests on TCRdb alone, since no DNA is present to check it. CDR1 is DFQATT and CDR2 is SNEGSKA in the germline V gene (reference sequence). This CDR3 has 14 residues. CDR3 protein: CSALPARGNQPQHF.

The CDR3: CASSLEDTEAFF. V gene TRBV5-6 combines with J gene TRBJ1-1. Germline values: CDR1 SGHDT, CDR2 YYEEEE. CDR3 size: 12 residues.

This sequence joins TRBV20-1 and TRBJ1-5; absent DNA, TCRdb's TRBD1 call cannot be checked. The CDR3 is made up of 14 amino acids. Germline V CDR1 and CDR2: DFQATT, SNEGSKA (reference sequence). The CDR3 sequence is CSARDRSGNQPQHF.

The chain joins TRBV7-9 to TRBJ1-4; there is no DNA to check the TCRdb D call of TRBD1. Germline CDR1 and CDR2: SEHNR and FQNEAQ (reference sequence). This CDR3 has 12 residues. CDR3 loop: CASRGTGKKLFF.

The rearrangement uses TRBV5-1 and TRBJ2-1; TCRdb names TRBD2, which stays unverified in the absence of DNA. Germline V gene sequence: CDR1 SGHRS, CDR2 YFSETQ. CDR3 length: 15 residues. The CDR3: CASLETSGAYNEQFF.

The chain recombines TRBV5-1 with TRBJ2-1; the D gene TCRdb calls, TRBD1, cannot be checked with no DNA. Germline loops: CDR1 SGHRS, CDR2 YFSETQ. The length of the CDR3 is 16 residues. CDR3 amino acids: CASSRAMTSSYNEQFF.

The chain uses TRBV7-9 and TRBJ2-7. Germline V gives CDR1 SEHNR, CDR2 FQNEAQ (reference sequence). The CDR3 loop spans 12 amino acids. Here the CDR3 reads CASSLGFYEQYF.

The J gene is TRBJ2-3, the V gene TRBV5-1; TCRdb gives TRBD1 as the D gene, but with no DNA this cannot be confirmed. There are 14 residues in the CDR3. Germline V gene lookup returns CDR1 SGHRS and CDR2 YFSETQ. CDR3 region: CASRGQGDTDTQYF.

The chain has TRBV5-1 and TRBJ2-2; the TCRdb call, TRBD1, lacks DNA for checking. The CDR3 is 16 residues long. From germline, CDR1 is SGHRS and CDR2 YFSETQ. CDR3 loop: CASSLAGTGDTGELFF.

CDR3: CSARASGSSYNEQFF. The chain is built from TRBV20-1 and TRBJ2-1; lacking DNA, the TRBD2 call made by TCRdb goes unchecked. The CDR3 has 15 residues. Germline CDR1 and CDR2: DFQATT and SNEGSKA (reference sequence).

The chain combines TRBV20-1 with TRBJ1-5; TCRdb's assignment of TRBD1 cannot be checked, as there is no DNA. CDR1 and CDR2 from the germline V gene are DFQATT and SNEGSKA (reference sequence). This CDR3 comprises 12 residues. CDR3 in amino acids: CSPRASNQPQHF.

The CDR3: CASSPGTGHQPQHF. The genes are TRBV5-1 and TRBJ1-5; without DNA, the TCRdb call of TRBD1 cannot be checked. The CDR3 totals 14 residues. CDR1 is SGHRS and CDR2 is YFSETQ in the germline V gene. The full variable domain, rest sourced from reference TRBV5-1 and TRBJ1-5, is KAGVTQTPRYLIKTRGQQVTLSCSPISGHRSVSWYQQTPGQGLQFLFEYFSETQRNKGNFPGRFSGRQFSNSRSEMNVSTLELGDSALYLCASSPGTGHQPQHFGDGTRLSIL.

V gene TRBV5-5 combines with J gene TRBJ1-6. The CDR3 extends over 16 amino acids. Germline loops: CDR1 SGHKS, CDR2 YYEKEE (reference sequence). The CDR3 sequence: CASSPQGAPLNSPLHF.

This chain joins TRBV6-5 and TRBJ1-5. Germline CDR1 and CDR2: MNHEY and SVGAGI. This CDR3 region has 14 residues. The CDR3 region is CASSYHRDNQPQHF.

The rearrangement joins TRBV7-9 to TRBJ2-7; TCRdb picks TRBD1, but there is no DNA to check that call. Germline V gene lookup returns CDR1 SEHNR and CDR2 FQNEAQ (reference sequence). The length of the CDR3 is 15 residues. The CDR3 reads CASTRWDRGLYEQYF.